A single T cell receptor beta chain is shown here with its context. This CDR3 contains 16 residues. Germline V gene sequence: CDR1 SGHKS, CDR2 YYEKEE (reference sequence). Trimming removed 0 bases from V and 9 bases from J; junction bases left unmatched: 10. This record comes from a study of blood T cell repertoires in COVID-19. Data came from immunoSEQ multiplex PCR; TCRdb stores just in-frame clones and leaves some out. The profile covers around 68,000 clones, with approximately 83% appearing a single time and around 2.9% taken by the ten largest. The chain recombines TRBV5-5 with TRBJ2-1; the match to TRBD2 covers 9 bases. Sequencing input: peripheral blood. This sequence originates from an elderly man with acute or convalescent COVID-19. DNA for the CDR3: TGTGCCAGCAGCTTGGGGGTAGCGGGAGTACCCACTGAGCAGTTCTTC. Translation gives CASSLGVAGVPTEQFF.